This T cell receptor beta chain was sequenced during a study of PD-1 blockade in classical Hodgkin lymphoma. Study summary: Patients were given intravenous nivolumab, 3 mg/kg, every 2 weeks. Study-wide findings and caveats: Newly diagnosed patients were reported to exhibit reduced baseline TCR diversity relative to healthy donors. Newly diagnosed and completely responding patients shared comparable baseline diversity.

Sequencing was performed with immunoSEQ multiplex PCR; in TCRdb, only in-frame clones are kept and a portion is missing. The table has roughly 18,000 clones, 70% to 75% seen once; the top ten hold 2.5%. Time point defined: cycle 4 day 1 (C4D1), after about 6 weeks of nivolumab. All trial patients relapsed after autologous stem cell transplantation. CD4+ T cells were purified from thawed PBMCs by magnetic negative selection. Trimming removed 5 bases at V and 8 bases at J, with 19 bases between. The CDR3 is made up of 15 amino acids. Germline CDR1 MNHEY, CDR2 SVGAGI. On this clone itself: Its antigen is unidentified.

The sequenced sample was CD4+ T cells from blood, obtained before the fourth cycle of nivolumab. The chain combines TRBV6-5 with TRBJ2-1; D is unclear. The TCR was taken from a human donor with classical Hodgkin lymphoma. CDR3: CASSPTRGRTHEQFF. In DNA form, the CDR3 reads TGTGCCAGCAGTCCAACCCGTGGACGCACACATGAGCAGTTCTTC.